One T cell receptor (beta chain) is described in this entry. The antigen is undetermined. A deep-level run was used for the assay. Produced via immunoSEQ multiplex PCR; TCRdb's table is partial and in-frame only. The sample has about 1.5 million clones; roughly 98% are singletons. The data originate from a study of shared clonotypes between healthy human individuals. Germline CDR1 MNHNY, CDR2 SVGAGI (reference sequence). The CDR3 sequence is 14 residues long. The J segment lost 5 bases and the V segment lost 6 bases, leaving 9 bases of the junction unmatched. Study conclusions and caveats: Large depth notwithstanding, sorted-subset sequencing proved incomplete by rarefaction. Clonotype sharing across donors was expected to vary with sequencing depth.

The TCR originated in a man aged 25-45 years in good health. The sequencing sample was made of naive CD4+ T cells sorted from blood. The sample's subset: CD45RA+ positively selected. The rearrangement links TRBV6-6 to TRBJ2-7; the match to TRBD1 covers 8 bases. The CDR3 here is CASRRTGYEDEQYF. The CDR3 bases are TGTGCCAGCAGAAGGACAGGGTACGAAGACGAGCAGTACTTC.